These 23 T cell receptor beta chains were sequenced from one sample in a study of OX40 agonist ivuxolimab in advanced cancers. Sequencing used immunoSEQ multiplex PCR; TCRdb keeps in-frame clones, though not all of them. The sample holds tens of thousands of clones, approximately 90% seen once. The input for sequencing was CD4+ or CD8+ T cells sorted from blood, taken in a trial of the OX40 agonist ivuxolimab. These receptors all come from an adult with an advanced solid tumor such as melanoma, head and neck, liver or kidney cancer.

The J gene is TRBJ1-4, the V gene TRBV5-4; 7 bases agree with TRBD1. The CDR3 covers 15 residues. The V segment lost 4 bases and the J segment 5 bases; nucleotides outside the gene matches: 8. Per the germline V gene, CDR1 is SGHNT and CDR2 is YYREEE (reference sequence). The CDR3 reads CASSRDSGRNEKLFF. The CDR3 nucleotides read TGTGCCAGCAGCCGGGACAGCGGTCGGAATGAAAAACTGTTTTTT.

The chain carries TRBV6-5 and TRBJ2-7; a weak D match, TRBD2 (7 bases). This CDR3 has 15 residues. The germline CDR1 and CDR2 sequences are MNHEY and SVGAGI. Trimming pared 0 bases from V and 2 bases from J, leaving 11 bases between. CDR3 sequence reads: CASSYSGAGAYEQYF. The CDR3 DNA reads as TGTGCCAGCAGTTACTCGGGGGCGGGGGCCTACGAGCAGTACTTC.

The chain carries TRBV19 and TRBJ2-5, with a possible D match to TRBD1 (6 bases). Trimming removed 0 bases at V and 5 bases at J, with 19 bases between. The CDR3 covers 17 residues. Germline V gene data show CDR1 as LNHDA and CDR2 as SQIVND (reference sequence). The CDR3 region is CASSIDGGGPRGETQYF. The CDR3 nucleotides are TGTGCCAGTAGTATAGATGGGGGCGGGCCCCGAGGGGAGACCCAGTACTTC.

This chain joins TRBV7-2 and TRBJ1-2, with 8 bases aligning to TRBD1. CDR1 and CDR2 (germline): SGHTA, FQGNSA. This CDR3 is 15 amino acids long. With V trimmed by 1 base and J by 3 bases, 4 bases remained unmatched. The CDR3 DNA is TGTGCCAGCAGCTTAGGGCAGGGGGCCTACTATGGCTACACCTTC. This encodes CASSLGQGAYYGYTF.

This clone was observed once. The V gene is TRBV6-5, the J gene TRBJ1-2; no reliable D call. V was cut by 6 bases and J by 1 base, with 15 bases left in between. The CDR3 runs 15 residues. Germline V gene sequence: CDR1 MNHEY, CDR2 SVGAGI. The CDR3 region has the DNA TGTGCCAGCAGACCGGGCCACAGCTTTAACTATGGCTACACCTTC. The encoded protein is CASRPGHSFNYGYTF.

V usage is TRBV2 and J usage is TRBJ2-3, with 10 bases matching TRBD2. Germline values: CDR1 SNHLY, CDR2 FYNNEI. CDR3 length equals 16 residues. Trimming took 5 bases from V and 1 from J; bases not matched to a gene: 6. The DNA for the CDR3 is TGTGCCAGCAGTCCTCGGACTAGCGGAGGCACAGATACGCAGTATTTT. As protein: CASSPRTSGGTDTQYF.

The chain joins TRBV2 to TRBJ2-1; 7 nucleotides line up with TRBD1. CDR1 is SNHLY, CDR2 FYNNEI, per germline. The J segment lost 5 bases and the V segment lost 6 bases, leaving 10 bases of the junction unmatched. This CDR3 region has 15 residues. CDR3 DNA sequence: TGTGCCAGCAGAGCAGACAGGGTGGGAGACAATGAGCAGTTCTTC. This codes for CASRADRVGDNEQFF.

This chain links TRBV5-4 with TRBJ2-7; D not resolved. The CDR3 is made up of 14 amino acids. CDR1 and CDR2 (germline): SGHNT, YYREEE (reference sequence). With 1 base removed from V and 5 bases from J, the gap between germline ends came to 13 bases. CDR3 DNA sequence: TGTGCCAGCAGCTTGTATGTAGCTGCGAACGAGCAGTACTTC. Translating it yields CASSLYVAANEQYF.

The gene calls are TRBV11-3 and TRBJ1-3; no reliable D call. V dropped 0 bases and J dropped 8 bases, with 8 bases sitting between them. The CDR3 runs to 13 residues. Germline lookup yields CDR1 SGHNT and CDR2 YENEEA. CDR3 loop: CASSLELRDTIYF. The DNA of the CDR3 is TGTGCCAGCAGCTTAGAACTTCGGGACACCATATATTTT.

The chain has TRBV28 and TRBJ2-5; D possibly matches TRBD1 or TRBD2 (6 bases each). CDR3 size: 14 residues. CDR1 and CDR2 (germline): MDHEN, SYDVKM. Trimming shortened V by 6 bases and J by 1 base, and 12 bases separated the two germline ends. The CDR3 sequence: CASSPRGVQETQYF. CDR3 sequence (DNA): TGTGCCAGCAGCCCAAGGGGGGTCCAAGAGACCCAGTACTTC.

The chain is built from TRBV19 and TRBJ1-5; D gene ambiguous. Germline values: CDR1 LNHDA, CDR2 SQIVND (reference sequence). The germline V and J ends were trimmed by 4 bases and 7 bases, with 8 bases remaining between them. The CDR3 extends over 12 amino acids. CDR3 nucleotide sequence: TGTGCCAGTAGTACAAAGGTACAGCCCCAGCATTTT. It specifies CASSTKVQPQHF.

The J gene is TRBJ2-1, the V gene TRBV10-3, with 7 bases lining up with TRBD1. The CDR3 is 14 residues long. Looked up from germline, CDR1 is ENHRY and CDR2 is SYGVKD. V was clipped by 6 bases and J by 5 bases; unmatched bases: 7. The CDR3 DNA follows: TGTGCCATCAGCTTACTGGGACAGAACAATGAGCAGTTCTTC. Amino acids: CAISLLGQNNEQFF.

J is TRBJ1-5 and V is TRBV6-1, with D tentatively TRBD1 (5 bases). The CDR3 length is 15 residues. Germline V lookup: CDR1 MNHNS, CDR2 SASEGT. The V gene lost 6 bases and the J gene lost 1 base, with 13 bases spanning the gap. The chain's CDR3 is CASRGGWESNQPQHF. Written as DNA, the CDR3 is TGTGCCAGCAGGGGGGGGTGGGAAAGCAATCAGCCCCAGCATTTT.

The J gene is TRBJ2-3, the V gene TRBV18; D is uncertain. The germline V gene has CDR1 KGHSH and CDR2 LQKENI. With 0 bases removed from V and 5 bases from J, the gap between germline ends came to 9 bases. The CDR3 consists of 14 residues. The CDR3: CASSPPGMGDTQYF. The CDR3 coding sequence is TGTGCCAGCTCACCACCTGGGATGGGAGATACGCAGTATTTT.

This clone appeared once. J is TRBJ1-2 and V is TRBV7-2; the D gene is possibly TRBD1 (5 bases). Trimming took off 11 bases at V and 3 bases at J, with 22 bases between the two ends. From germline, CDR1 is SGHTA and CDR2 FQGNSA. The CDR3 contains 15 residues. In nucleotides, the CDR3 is TGTGCCGCAACCCCGTCATCCAGGGACGACTATGGCTACACCTTC. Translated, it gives CAATPSSRDDYGYTF.

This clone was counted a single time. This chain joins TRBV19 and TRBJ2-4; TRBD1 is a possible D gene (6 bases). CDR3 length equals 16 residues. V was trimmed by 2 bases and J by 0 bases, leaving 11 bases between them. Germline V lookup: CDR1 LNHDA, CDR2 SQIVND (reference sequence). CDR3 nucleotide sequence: TGTGCCAGTAGTATAACGGACAGAGTAGCCAAAAACATTCAGTACTTC. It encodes CASSITDRVAKNIQYF. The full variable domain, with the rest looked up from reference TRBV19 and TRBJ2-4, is DGGITQSPKYLFRKEGQNVTLSCEQNLNHDAMYWYRQDPGQGLRLIYYSQIVNDFQKGDIAEGYSVSREKKESFPLTVTSAQKNPTAFYLCASSITDRVAKNIQYFGAGTRLSVL.

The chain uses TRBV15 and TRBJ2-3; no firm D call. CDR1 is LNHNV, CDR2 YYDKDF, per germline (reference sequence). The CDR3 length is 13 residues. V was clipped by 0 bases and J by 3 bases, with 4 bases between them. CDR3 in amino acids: CATSRDETDTQYF. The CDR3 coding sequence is TGTGCCACCAGCAGAGATGAGACAGATACGCAGTATTTT.

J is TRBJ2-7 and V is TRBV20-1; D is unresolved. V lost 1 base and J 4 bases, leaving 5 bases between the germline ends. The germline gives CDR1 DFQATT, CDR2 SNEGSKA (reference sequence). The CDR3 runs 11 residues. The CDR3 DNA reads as TGCAGTGCTAGAGGCCTATACGAGCAGTACTTC. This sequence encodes CSARGLYEQYF.

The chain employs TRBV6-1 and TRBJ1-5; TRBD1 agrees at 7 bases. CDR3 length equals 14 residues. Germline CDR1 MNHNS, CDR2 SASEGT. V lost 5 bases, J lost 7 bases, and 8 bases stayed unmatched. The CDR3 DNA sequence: TGTGCCAGCAGTTTCAGGGGGAGCGGGCAGCCCCAGCATTTT. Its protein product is CASSFRGSGQPQHF.

The CDR3 loop is CAWDRGETEAFF. DNA of the CDR3: TGTGCCTGGGACAGGGGCGAAACTGAAGCTTTCTTT. This sequence joins TRBV30 and TRBJ1-1; 8 bases agree with TRBD1. The CDR3 covers 12 residues. The germline CDR1 and CDR2 sequences are GTSNPN and SVGIG (reference sequence). V lost 5 bases, J lost 5 bases, and 4 bases stayed unmatched.

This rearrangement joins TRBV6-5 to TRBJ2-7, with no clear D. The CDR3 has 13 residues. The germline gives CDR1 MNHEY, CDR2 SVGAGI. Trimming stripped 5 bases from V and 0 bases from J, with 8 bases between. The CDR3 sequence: CASSPTGSYEQYF. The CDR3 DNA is TGTGCCAGCAGTCCGACGGGCTCCTACGAGCAGTACTTC.

CDR3: CAPPGQRYNSPLHF. The CDR3 DNA sequence: TGCGCCCCTCCGGGACAGCGCTATAATTCACCCCTCCACTTT. This chain uses TRBV10-1 with TRBJ1-6, with TRBD1 identical over 7 bases. CDR1 is WNHNN and CDR2 is SYGVQD in the germline V gene (reference sequence). CDR3 length equals 14 residues. V lost 11 bases, J lost 3 bases, and 7 bases stayed unmatched.

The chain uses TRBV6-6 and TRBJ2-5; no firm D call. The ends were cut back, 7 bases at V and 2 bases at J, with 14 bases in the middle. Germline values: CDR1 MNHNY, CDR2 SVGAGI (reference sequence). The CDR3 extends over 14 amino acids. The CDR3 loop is CASKTPAEQETQYF. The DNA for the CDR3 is TGTGCCAGCAAGACACCGGCGGAACAAGAGACCCAGTACTTC.